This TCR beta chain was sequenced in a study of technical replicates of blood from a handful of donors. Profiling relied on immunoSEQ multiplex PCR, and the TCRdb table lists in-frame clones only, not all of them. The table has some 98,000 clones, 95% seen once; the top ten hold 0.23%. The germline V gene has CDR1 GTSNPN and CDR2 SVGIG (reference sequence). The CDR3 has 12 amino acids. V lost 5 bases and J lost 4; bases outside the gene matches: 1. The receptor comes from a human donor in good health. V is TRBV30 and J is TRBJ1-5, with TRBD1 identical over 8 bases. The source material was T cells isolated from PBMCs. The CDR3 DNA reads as TGTGCCTGGGGACAGGGTAATCAGCCCCAGCATTTT. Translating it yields CAWGQGNQPQHF.